This TCR beta chain is from a study of blood T cell repertoires in COVID-19. Study background: COVID-19 samples from acute and convalescent phases originated in the United States, Italy and Spain.

Sequencing used immunoSEQ multiplex PCR; TCRdb keeps in-frame clones, though not all of them. The profile covers roughly 290,000 clones, with more than 75% appearing a single time and 6.5% to 9.5% taken by the ten largest. Germline V gives CDR1 MNHEY, CDR2 SMNVEV (reference sequence). V shed 7 bases and J 4 bases; nucleotides not matched to a gene: 8. This CDR3 has 15 amino acids. The chain carries TRBV27 and TRBJ1-1, with 11 bases fitting TRBD1. The clonotype was recovered from a woman in her forties or fifties who had recovered from COVID-19. The source material was peripheral blood. This CDR3 reads CASTSRTGGITEAFF. The CDR3 DNA follows: TGTGCCAGCACCTCGCGGACAGGGGGCATCACTGAAGCTTTCTTT.